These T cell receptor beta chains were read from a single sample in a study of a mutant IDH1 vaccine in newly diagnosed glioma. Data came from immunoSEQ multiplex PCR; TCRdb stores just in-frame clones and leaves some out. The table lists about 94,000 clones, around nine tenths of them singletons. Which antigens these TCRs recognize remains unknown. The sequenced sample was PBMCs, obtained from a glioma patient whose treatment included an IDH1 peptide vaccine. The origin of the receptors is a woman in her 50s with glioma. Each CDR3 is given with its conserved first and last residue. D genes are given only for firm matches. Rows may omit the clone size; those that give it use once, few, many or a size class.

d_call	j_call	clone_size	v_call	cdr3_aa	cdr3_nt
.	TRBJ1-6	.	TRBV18	CASSPAPKGTSPLHF	TGTGCCAGCTCACCAGCGCCAAAGGGGACTTCTCCCCTCCACTTT
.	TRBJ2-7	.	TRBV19	CASSITIGDRPYEQYF	TGTGCCAGTAGTATAACAATTGGCGACAGACCCTACGAGCAGTACTTC
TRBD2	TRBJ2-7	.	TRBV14	CASSPRTSGTDYEQYF	TGTGCCAGCAGCCCCCGGACTAGCGGGACCGACTACGAGCAGTACTTC
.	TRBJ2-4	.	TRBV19	CASSIVGTSLAKNIQYF	TGTGCCAGTAGTATAGTCGGGACCTCCCTAGCCAAAAACATTCAGTACTTC
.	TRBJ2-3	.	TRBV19	CASRGIGYTDTQYF	TGTGCCAGTAGGGGTATCGGTTACACAGATACGCAGTATTTT
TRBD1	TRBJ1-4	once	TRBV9	CASSLGQGATNEKLFF	TGTGCCAGCAGCCTTGGACAGGGAGCAACTAATGAAAAACTGTTTTTT
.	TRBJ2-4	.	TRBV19	CASTTRAEITNIQYF	TGTGCCAGTACCACCAGGGCGGAGATTACAAACATTCAGTACTTC
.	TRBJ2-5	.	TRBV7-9	CASSLGIWAQETQYF	TGTGCCAGCAGCTTAGGGATCTGGGCGCAAGAGACCCAGTACTTC
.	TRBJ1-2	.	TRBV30	CAWSPNRAAGYTF	TGTGCCTGGAGTCCAAACAGGGCCGCTGGCTACACCTTC
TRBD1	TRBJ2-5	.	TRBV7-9	CASSLGDRGGETQYF	TGTGCCAGCAGCTTAGGGGACAGGGGGGGAGAGACCCAGTACTTC
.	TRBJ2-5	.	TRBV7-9	CASSLGTGVMETQYF	TGTGCCAGCAGCTTAGGAACGGGAGTGATGGAGACCCAGTACTTC
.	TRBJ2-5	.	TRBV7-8	CASTELGSRAETQYF	TGTGCCAGCACCGAATTGGGGAGCAGGGCGGAGACCCAGTACTTC
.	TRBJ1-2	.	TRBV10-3	CAISGVVGGYTF	TGTGCCATCAGTGGGGTAGTGGGAGGCTACACCTTC
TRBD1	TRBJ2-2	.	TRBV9	CASSGGTALTGELFF	TGTGCCAGCAGCGGGGGGACAGCACTTACCGGGGAGCTGTTTTTT
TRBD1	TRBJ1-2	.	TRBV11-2	CASSRGTGSGGYTF	TGTGCCAGCAGCCGGGGGACAGGCAGCGGTGGCTACACCTTC
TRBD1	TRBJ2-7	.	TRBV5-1	CASSRRGRDEGEQYF	TGCGCCAGCAGCCGCAGGGGGCGCGATGAGGGCGAGCAGTACTTC
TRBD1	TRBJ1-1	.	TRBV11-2	CASSARRTGNTEAFF	TGTGCCAGCAGCGCGAGGAGGACAGGGAACACTGAAGCTTTCTTT
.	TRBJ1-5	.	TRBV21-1	CASSKNRGNQPQHF	TGTGCCAGCAGCAAAAACAGGGGGAATCAGCCCCAGCATTTT
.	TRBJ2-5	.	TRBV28	CASSLRGVLQETQYF	TGTGCCAGCAGTTTAAGGGGGGTGCTCCAAGAGACCCAGTACTTC
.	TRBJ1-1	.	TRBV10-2	CASSDPHLTTEAFF	TGCGCCAGCAGTGACCCCCACCTGACCACTGAAGCTTTCTTT
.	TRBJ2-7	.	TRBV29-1	CSVEGNRHEQYF	TGCAGCGTTGAAGGGAACAGACACGAGCAGTACTTC
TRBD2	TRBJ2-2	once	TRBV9	CASSVGGLAGLNTGELFF	TGTGCCAGCAGTGTCGGGGGACTAGCGGGATTAAACACCGGGGAGCTGTTTTTT
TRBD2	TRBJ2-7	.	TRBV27	CASSSQVAGTYEQYF	TGTGCCAGCAGTTCGCAAGTAGCGGGGACCTACGAGCAGTACTTC
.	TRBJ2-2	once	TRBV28	CASSPTRLGELFF	TGTGCCAGCAGTCCGACCAGGCTAGGGGAGCTGTTTTTT
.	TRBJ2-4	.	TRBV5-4	CASSLWEGSAKNIQHF	TGTGCCAGCAGCTTGTGGGAAGGGTCGGCCAAAAACATTCAGCACTTC